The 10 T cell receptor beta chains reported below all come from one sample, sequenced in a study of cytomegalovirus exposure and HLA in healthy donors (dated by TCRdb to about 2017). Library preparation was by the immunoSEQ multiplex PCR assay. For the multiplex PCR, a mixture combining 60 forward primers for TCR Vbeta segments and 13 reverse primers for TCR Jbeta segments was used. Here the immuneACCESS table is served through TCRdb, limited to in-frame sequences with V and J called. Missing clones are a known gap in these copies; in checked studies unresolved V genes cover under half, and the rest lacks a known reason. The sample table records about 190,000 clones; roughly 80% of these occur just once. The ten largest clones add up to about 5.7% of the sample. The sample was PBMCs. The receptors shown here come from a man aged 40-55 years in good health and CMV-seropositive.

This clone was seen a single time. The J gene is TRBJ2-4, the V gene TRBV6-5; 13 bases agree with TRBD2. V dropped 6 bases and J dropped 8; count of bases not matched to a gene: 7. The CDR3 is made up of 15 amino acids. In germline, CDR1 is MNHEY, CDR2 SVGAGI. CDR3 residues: CASRARLAGGDIQYF. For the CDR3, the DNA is TGTGCCAGCAGGGCCCGACTAGCGGGGGGCGACATTCAGTACTTC.

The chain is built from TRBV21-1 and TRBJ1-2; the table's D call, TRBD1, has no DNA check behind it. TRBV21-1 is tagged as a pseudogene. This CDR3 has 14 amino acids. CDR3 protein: CASLPQGDHYGYTF. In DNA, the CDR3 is TGTGCCAGCCTACCTCAAGGGGATCACTATGGCTACACCTTC.

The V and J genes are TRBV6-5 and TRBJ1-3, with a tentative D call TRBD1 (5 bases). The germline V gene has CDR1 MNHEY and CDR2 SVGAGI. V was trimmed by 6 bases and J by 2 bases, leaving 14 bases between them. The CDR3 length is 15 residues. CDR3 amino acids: CASSDPGIPGNTIYF. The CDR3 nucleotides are TGTGCCAGCAGCGACCCAGGGATTCCTGGAAACACCATATATTTT.

The CDR3 reads CASSPSAGGDGYTF. The CDR3 DNA is TGTGCCAGCAGCCCTAGCGCGGGGGGCGATGGCTACACCTTC. This chain joins TRBV7-9 and TRBJ1-2; D perhaps matches TRBD1 (6 bases). CDR1 SEHNR and CDR2 FQNEAQ come from the germline V gene (reference sequence). V lost 5 bases and J lost 6, with 16 bases in between. This CDR3 region has 14 residues.

The CDR3 region is CASTQGVDGYTF. As DNA, the CDR3 is TGTGCCAGCACCCAAGGGGTGGATGGCTACACCTTC. The chain is built from TRBV5-6 and TRBJ1-2; D possibly corresponds to TRBD1 (5 bases). This CDR3 spans 12 amino acids. Trimming shortened V by 6 bases and J by 6 bases, and 12 bases separated the two germline ends. CDR1 SGHDT and CDR2 YYEEEE come from the germline V gene.

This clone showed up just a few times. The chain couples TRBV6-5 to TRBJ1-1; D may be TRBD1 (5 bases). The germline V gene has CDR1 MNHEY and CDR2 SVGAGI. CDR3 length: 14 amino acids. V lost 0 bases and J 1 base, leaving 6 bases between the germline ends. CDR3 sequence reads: CASSYSGGNTEAFF. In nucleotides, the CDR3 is TGTGCCAGCAGTTACTCGGGGGGGAACACTGAAGCTTTCTTT.

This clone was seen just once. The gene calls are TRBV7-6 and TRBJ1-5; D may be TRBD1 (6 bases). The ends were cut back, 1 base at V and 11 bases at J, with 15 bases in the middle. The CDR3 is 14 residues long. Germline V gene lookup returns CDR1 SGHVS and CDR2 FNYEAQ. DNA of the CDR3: TGTGCCAGCAGCTTAGATCCAGGGGTGGAGACCCAGCATTTT. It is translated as CASSLDPGVETQHF.

CDR3 loop: CASSPGRGVSYEQYF. CDR3 coding DNA: TGTGCCAGCAGCCCTGGACGGGGGGTTTCCTACGAGCAGTACTTC. The rearrangement uses TRBV11-3 and TRBJ2-7, with 7 bases fitting TRBD2. CDR3 length: 15 residues. V lost 5 bases to trimming and J lost 1 base; unmatched junction nucleotides: 8. Germline CDR1 SGHNT, CDR2 YENEEA.

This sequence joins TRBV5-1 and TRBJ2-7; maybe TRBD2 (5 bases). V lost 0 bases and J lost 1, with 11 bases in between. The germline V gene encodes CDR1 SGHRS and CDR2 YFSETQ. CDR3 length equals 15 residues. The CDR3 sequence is CASSLEGGRSYEQYF. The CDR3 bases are TGCGCCAGCAGCTTGGAAGGTGGGAGATCCTACGAGCAGTACTTC.

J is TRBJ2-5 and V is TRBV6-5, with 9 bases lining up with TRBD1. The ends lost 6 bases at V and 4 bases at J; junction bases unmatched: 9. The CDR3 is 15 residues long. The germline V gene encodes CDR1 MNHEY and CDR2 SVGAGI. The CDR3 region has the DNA TGTGCCAGCAGCACACACACAGGGGGCAGAGAGACCCAGTACTTC. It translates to CASSTHTGGRETQYF.